One and the same sample provided the 7 T cell receptor beta chains below, sequenced in a study of OX40 agonist ivuxolimab in advanced cancers. Method: immunoSEQ multiplex PCR; TCRdb's copy keeps in-frame clones and lacks some. The sample comprises 65,000 to 85,000 clones, roughly 88% of which are singletons, and under 0.7% rests with the top ten. The material sequenced was CD4+ or CD8+ T cells sorted from blood, taken in a trial of the OX40 agonist ivuxolimab. The receptors derive from an adult with an advanced solid tumor such as melanoma, head and neck, liver or kidney cancer.

This sequence joins TRBV5-1 and TRBJ1-2; D might be TRBD1 (5 bases). The CDR3 runs to 15 residues. The V gene's germline CDR1 is SGHRS and CDR2 YFSETQ. V lost 3 bases and J lost 1, with 13 bases in between. Here the CDR3 reads CASSSRLTDNYGYTF. The CDR3 nucleotides are TGCGCCAGCAGCTCGCGATTGACAGATAACTATGGCTACACCTTC.

The V call is TRBV5-6, the J call TRBJ1-5; 7 nucleotides match TRBD1. The CDR3 loop spans 14 amino acids. Germline CDR1 reads SGHDT; CDR2 reads YYEEEE. J lost 5 bases, V lost 3 bases, and 5 bases had no gene match. The CDR3 sequence is CASSSGQTDQPQHF. The DNA of the CDR3 is TGTGCCAGCAGCTCGGGACAGACAGATCAGCCCCAGCATTTT.

V gene TRBV9 combines with J gene TRBJ2-2, with no clear D. The CDR3 is 16 amino acids. Germline V lookup: CDR1 SGDLS, CDR2 YYNGEE. V was shortened by 5 bases and J by 3 bases, with 17 bases between the two germline ends. The CDR3 loop is CASSRTGQLDTGELFF. CDR3 coding DNA: TGTGCCAGCAGTCGTACGGGTCAGTTGGACACCGGGGAGCTGTTTTTT.

A remark on this clone: Its ends do not fully match the called genes, so a read error is possible. The V and J genes are TRBV7-7 and TRBJ2-5; D unclear. The CDR3 spans 13 residues. From germline, CDR1 is SSHAT and CDR2 FNYEAQ (reference sequence). In DNA form, the CDR3 reads TGTGCTAGCAGCCCGGGCCCCCGAGAGACCCAGTACTTC. Residues: CASSPGPRETQYF. The full variable domain, completed using reference TRBV7-7 and TRBJ2-5, is GAGVSQSPRYKVTKRGQDVTLRCDPISSHATLYWYQQALGQGPEFLTYFNYEAQPDKSGLPSDRFSAERPEGSISTLTIQRTEQRDSAMYRCASSPGPRETQYFGPGTRLLVL.

V is TRBV6-5 and J is TRBJ1-1, with 12 bases matching TRBD1. The length of the CDR3 is 16 residues. V trimming: 4 bases; J trimming: 5 bases; junction bases outside the gene matches: 8. Germline V lookup: CDR1 MNHEY, CDR2 SVGAGI. The CDR3, as DNA: TGTGCCAGCAGTTCCCGGGACAGGGGGCGAAGAACTGAAGCTTTCTTT. Protein sequence: CASSSRDRGRRTEAFF.

The V call is TRBV5-1, the J call TRBJ1-1; D call uncertain. The germline V and J ends were trimmed by 1 base and 0 bases, with 7 bases remaining between them. CDR3 length: 14 residues. Germline lookup yields CDR1 SGHRS and CDR2 YFSETQ. The chain's CDR3 is CASSLTSVNTEAFF. The CDR3 nucleotides are TGCGCCAGCAGCTTGACGTCCGTGAACACTGAAGCTTTCTTT.

The gene calls are TRBV28 and TRBJ2-1; 11 bases are shared with TRBD1. Trimming at V came to 6 bases and at J to 9 bases, leaving 4 bases not matched to a gene. Germline V CDR1 and CDR2: MDHEN, SYDVKM. The CDR3 length is 13 residues. The CDR3 region is CASSGTGGPEQFF. In nucleotides, the CDR3 is TGTGCCAGCAGCGGGACAGGGGGACCTGAGCAGTTCTTC.